This T cell receptor (beta chain) was captured in a study of OX40 agonist ivuxolimab in advanced cancers. Overall study results and limits: No antigen was identified for the clonally expanded peripheral T cells. Relative to CD4+, CD8+ T cells held more expanded clones on average.

In regard to this clone: What it recognizes is unknown.

Sequenced by immunoSEQ multiplex PCR; TCRdb stores in-frame clones only, minus some. Here the sample spans under 75,000 clones, 86% being singletons. The sequences come from CD4+ or CD8+ T cells sorted from blood, collected in a trial of the OX40 agonist ivuxolimab. The clonotype comes from an adult with an advanced solid tumor such as melanoma, head and neck, liver or kidney cancer.

CDR3 bases: TGTGCCAGCAGCCTACAACAGGGGGTGTCGCGTGGCTACACCTTC. Translated, it gives CASSLQQGVSRGYTF. The chain couples TRBV5-5 to TRBJ1-2; 8 bases match TRBD1. The CDR3 is 15 residues long. Unmatched junction bases numbered 12, after V lost 4 bases and J lost 7 bases. Per germline, CDR1 SGHKS and CDR2 YYEKEE (reference sequence).